This entry concerns a single T cell receptor beta chain. V shed 4 bases and J shed 2 bases, with 11 bases lying between them. The CDR3 contains 14 residues. The V gene's germline CDR1 is SNHLY and CDR2 FYNNEI. These data come from a study of control samples from healthy donors and cancer patients. Only in-frame clones appear in the TCRdb table, and some are missing; sequencing was by immunoSEQ multiplex PCR. This sample has around 180,000 clones; around nine tenths occur once, and the top ten carry approximately 4.9%. V gene TRBV2 combines with J gene TRBJ1-2, with D unclear. The sequencing sample was made of blood. This TCR was recovered from a young woman in good health. The CDR3 coding sequence is TGTGCCAGCAGTGGTCTTGGCAGCAACTATGGCTACACCTTC. Protein sequence: CASSGLGSNYGYTF.